The 25 T cell receptor beta chains below all came from one sample that was sequenced in a study of T-cell memory formation after mild COVID-19. TCRdb analysed the 5' RACE reads with MiXCR anew, one entry per CDR3 protein. The table includes 300,000 to 400,000 distinct CDR3 sequences, 15% to 20% detected once. Sequenced material: PBMCs or a T cell subset sorted from them (not recorded which). The receptors were sampled from a man younger than 35 who had mild COVID-19 (a few samples of this study predate the infection). Cell type and time point are not known.

This clonotype was picked up a small number of times. The rearrangement uses TRBV5-1 and TRBJ1-6; no clear D gene. Germline CDR1 reads SGHRS; CDR2 reads YFSETQ. This CDR3 region has 12 residues. Trimming removed 0 bases from V and 13 bases from J, with 8 bases in between. CDR3 DNA: TGCGCCAGCAGCTTGGATAGGGTGCCCCTCCACTTT. Translating it yields CASSLDRVPLHF.

This clonotype was detected only a few times. The chain recombines TRBV7-9 with TRBJ2-7; D call uncertain. CDR1 is SEHNR and CDR2 is FQNEAQ in the germline V gene (reference sequence). V was clipped by 3 bases and J by 2 bases, with 14 bases between them. The CDR3 length is 15 residues. The CDR3 is CASSLDERLPYEQYF. The CDR3 nucleotides are TGTGCCAGCAGCTTGGACGAACGTCTCCCCTACGAGCAGTACTTC.

The chain uses TRBV3-1 and TRBJ2-5; 8 bases match TRBD1. The CDR3 covers 18 residues. Germline V gene data show CDR1 as LGHDT and CDR2 as YNNKEL (reference sequence). Germline trimming cut 4 bases from V and 4 bases from J; bases unmatched to any gene: 17. The CDR3 sequence: CASSPRTGSVGGVETQYF. For the CDR3, the DNA is TGTGCCAGCAGCCCGCGGACAGGGAGTGTGGGTGGTGTAGAGACCCAGTACTTC.

This clonotype appeared a few times. This rearrangement joins TRBV6-2 or TRBV6-3 to TRBJ2-1, with D possibly being TRBD1 (6 bases). V was cut by 8 bases and J by 5 bases, with 10 bases left in between. Per germline, CDR1 MNHEY and CDR2 SVGEGT. The CDR3 loop spans 12 amino acids. In nucleotides, the CDR3 is TGTGCCAGCGCAGGACAGAACAATGAGCAGTTCTTC. Translation gives CASAGQNNEQFF.

This clonotype appeared a few times. This rearrangement joins TRBV15 to TRBJ2-1, with D perhaps being TRBD1 or TRBD2 (6 bases each). The CDR3 length is 17 residues. V gave up 2 bases and J gave up 0 bases, with 14 bases separating them. CDR1 and CDR2 (germline): LNHNV, YYDKDF (reference sequence). CDR3 DNA sequence: TGTGCCACCAGCAGAAAAGGAGGAGGGGGCTCCTACAATGAGCAGTTCTTC. Its translation is CATSRKGGGGSYNEQFF.

The V and J genes are TRBV20-1 and TRBJ2-7, with D possibly matching TRBD1 (9 bases). CDR3 length equals 17 residues. Germline V gene lookup returns CDR1 DFQATT and CDR2 SNEGSKA (reference sequence). Trimming shortened V by 6 bases and J by 3 bases, and 27 bases separated the two germline ends. CDR3 sequence (DNA): TGCAGTGCCCAGGGACAGGGACTAGAGCTCTTATACTACGAGCAGTACGTC. Translating it yields CSAQGQGLELLYYEQYV.

This clonotype was counted only a few times. The chain links TRBV4-2 to TRBJ2-1; 9 positions agree with TRBD2. After removal of 0 bases from V and 6 bases from J, the junction contained 6 bases not matched to a gene. Germline V gives CDR1 LGHNA, CDR2 YNFKEQ. The CDR3 extends over 16 amino acids. CDR3 protein: CASSQDQVAGANEQFF. CDR3 DNA sequence: TGTGCCAGCAGCCAAGATCAGGTAGCGGGGGCCAATGAGCAGTTCTTC.

This clonotype was observed many times. The chain couples TRBV5-5 to TRBJ2-7; D remains unclear. This CDR3 is 12 amino acids long. CDR1 and CDR2 from the germline V gene are SGHKS and YYEKEE (reference sequence). V was cut by 0 bases and J by 2 bases, with 3 bases left in between. The CDR3 loop is CASSLGTYEQYV. CDR3 coding DNA: TGTGCCAGCAGCTTGGGGACCTACGAGCAGTACGTC.

This clonotype has a handful of counts. The chain joins TRBV10-3 to TRBJ2-7, with 9 bases identical to TRBD1. With 9 bases clipped from V and 6 bases from J, the junction kept 9 bases outside the gene matches. Germline loops: CDR1 ENHRY, CDR2 SYGVKD. CDR3 length: 13 amino acids. CDR3: CAINTGQGSEQYF. The DNA of the CDR3 is TGTGCCATTAACACCGGACAGGGGAGCGAGCAGTACTTC.

This rearrangement joins TRBV5-6 to TRBJ2-7, with TRBD2 identical over 9 bases. V was pared by 5 bases and J by 4 bases, with 10 bases of the junction left unmatched. From germline, CDR1 is SGHDT and CDR2 YYEEEE. The CDR3 runs 15 residues. CDR3 nucleotides: TGTGCCAGCAGTCCGGGACTAGCCATTATATACGAGCAGTACGTC. Translation gives CASSPGLAIIYEQYV.

In this sample, this clonotype turned up many times. This chain joins TRBV4-1 and TRBJ1-2, with D unresolved. The V end lost 4 bases, the J end lost 3 bases, and 12 bases lay between the germline ends. The CDR3 length is 14 residues. Germline values: CDR1 MGHRA, CDR2 YSYEKL. The CDR3 sequence: CASSPAALDYGYTF. The DNA for the CDR3 is TGCGCCAGCAGCCCCGCAGCCCTGGACTATGGCTACACCTTC.

This clonotype has more than one count but fewer than ten. This chain uses TRBV7-6 with TRBJ2-7, with 7 positions matching TRBD2. Germline trimming cut 5 bases from V and 3 bases from J; bases unmatched to any gene: 13. The length of the CDR3 is 16 residues. The V gene's germline CDR1 is SGHVS and CDR2 FNYEAQ. In DNA, the CDR3 is TGTGCCAGCAGCCCCGGGGTCCGGACTAGGGACTACGAGCAGTACTTC. Translating gives CASSPGVRTRDYEQYF.

This chain connects TRBV29-1 to TRBJ1-1; the D is unclear. Germline lookup yields CDR1 SQVTM and CDR2 ANQGSEA. This CDR3 is built from 13 residues. Between the trimmed V and J ends, which lost 5 bases and 5 bases, there was a span of 15 bases. CDR3 protein: CSVKAVGRTEAFF. The CDR3 region has the DNA TGCAGCGTTAAGGCCGTTGGGCGGACTGAAGCTTTCTTT.

This clonotype was counted only a few times. The chain uses TRBV7-9 and TRBJ2-7; 11 positions agree with TRBD2. The CDR3 is 15 residues long. V shed 4 bases, J shed 5 bases, and the junction held 7 bases outside the gene matches. The germline V gene has CDR1 SEHNR and CDR2 FQNEAQ (reference sequence). The CDR3 bases are TGTGCCAGCAGCTCACCTCTAGCGGGGGGAAACGAGCAGTACTTC. It encodes CASSSPLAGGNEQYF.

The gene calls are TRBV6-6 and TRBJ2-1; 11 nucleotides line up with TRBD2. V lost 1 base to trimming and J lost 6 bases; unmatched junction nucleotides: 5. CDR1 and CDR2 from the germline V gene are MNHNY and SVGAGI (reference sequence). The CDR3 sequence is 16 residues long. The CDR3: CASSYFSGGESNEQFF. The DNA for the CDR3 is TGTGCCAGCAGTTACTTTAGCGGGGGGGAGTCCAATGAGCAGTTCTTC.

There are a few counts of this clonotype. This chain joins TRBV13 and TRBJ1-5; D remains unclear. The germline V and J ends were trimmed by 3 bases and 3 bases, with 12 bases remaining between them. Germline CDR1 is PRHDT and CDR2 is FYEKMQ (reference sequence). This CDR3 has 15 residues. The CDR3 sequence: CASSFRSLDNQPQHF. The CDR3 DNA reads TGTGCCAGCAGCTTTCGGTCCCTGGACAATCAGCCCCAGCATTTT.

The V and J genes are TRBV19 and TRBJ2-7; TRBD1 is a possible D gene (5 bases). Trimming took 5 bases from V and 1 from J, leaving 15 bases between them. The V gene's germline CDR1 is LNHDA and CDR2 SQIVND (reference sequence). There are 15 residues in the CDR3. The CDR3 coding sequence is TGTGCCAGTAGTGCCTCTAGGGGTGCTTCCTACGAGCAGTACTTC. Encoded protein: CASSASRGASYEQYF.

This clonotype was counted ten times or more. The DNA for the CDR3 is TGTGCCAGCAGCTTAACGTACTCCTACAATGAGCAGTTCTTC. The encoded protein is CASSLTYSYNEQFF. J is TRBJ2-1 and V is TRBV7-8; D uncertain. Germline values: CDR1 SGHVS, CDR2 FQNEAQ. The V and J ends lost 2 bases and 0 bases respectively, with 5 bases between them. The CDR3 contains 14 residues.

This chain connects TRBV5-1 to TRBJ2-7, with D possibly called TRBD1 or TRBD2 (5 bases each). The germline V gene has CDR1 SGHRS and CDR2 YFSETQ. Trimming cost V 3 bases and J 3 bases, with 16 bases left between them. The CDR3 length is 15 residues. This CDR3 is CASSYEFGAHYEQYF. The DNA for the CDR3 is TGCGCCAGCAGCTACGAGTTCGGGGCTCACTACGAGCAGTACTTC.

This clonotype came up a few times. This rearrangement joins TRBV7-3 to TRBJ1-1, with TRBD1 matching over 11 bases. Germline V CDR1 and CDR2: SGHTA, FQGTGA. CDR3 length: 15 residues. V dropped 5 bases and J dropped 4; count of bases not matched to a gene: 6. The CDR3 DNA sequence: TGTGCCAGCAGCGCGACCGGGACAGGGGGCACTGAAGCTTTCTTT. Encoded protein: CASSATGTGGTEAFF.

V and J are TRBV7-9 and TRBJ2-5; 9 bases fit TRBD2. The CDR3 runs 13 residues. Germline CDR1 is SEHNR and CDR2 is FQNEAQ (reference sequence). Trimming took 8 bases from V and 5 from J; bases not matched to a gene: 6. DNA of the CDR3: TGTGCCAGCGGGAGCGGGGGGATGGAGACCCAGTACTTC. It codes for CASGSGGMETQYF.

This clonotype was seen a handful of times. The chain carries TRBV6-6 and TRBJ2-5; no clear D gene. V shed 7 bases and J shed 5 bases, with 11 bases lying between them. There are 12 residues in the CDR3. CDR1 is MNHNY, CDR2 SVGAGI, per germline (reference sequence). In DNA, the CDR3 is TGTGCCAGCACCGACGGGTGGGAGACCCAGTACTTC. This translates into CASTDGWETQYF.

The chain has TRBV11-2 and TRBJ1-3; D gene uncertain. The CDR3 runs to 17 residues. Germline CDR1 and CDR2: SGHAT and FQNNGV. V was shortened by 3 bases and J by 0 bases, with 15 bases between the two germline ends. CDR3 nucleotide sequence: TGTGCCAGCAGCTTTTTTTCTGTGGCTTTCTCTGGAAACACCATATATTTT. Translation gives CASSFFSVAFSGNTIYF.

This clonotype was counted only a few times. V is TRBV5-6 and J is TRBJ1-4; D is ambiguous. The V gene lost 1 base and the J gene lost 8 bases, with 12 bases spanning the gap. The CDR3 spans 14 residues. Germline V CDR1 and CDR2: SGHDT, YYEEEE. The CDR3 here is CASSLRPASEKLFF. As DNA, the CDR3 is TGTGCCAGCAGCTTGCGCCCGGCATCGGAAAAACTGTTTTTT.

A few counts support this clonotype. The chain couples TRBV4-3 to TRBJ2-5; perhaps D is TRBD1 or TRBD2 (5 bases each). Trimming removed 2 bases at V and 5 bases at J, with 15 bases between. This CDR3 contains 15 residues. Per the germline V gene, CDR1 is LGHNA and CDR2 is YSLEER. The CDR3 spells CASSQTGGAQETQYF. CDR3 DNA: TGCGCCAGCAGCCAAACTGGGGGAGCTCAGGAGACCCAGTACTTC.